The T cell receptor beta chain under discussion was sequenced for a study of T-cell memory formation after mild COVID-19. Study as a whole: TCR clusters were largely donor specific. Whole-study results and caveats: The pre-infection memory compartment contained some responding clones, suggesting cross-reactive memory joined.

MiXCR, run by TCRdb on the 5' RACE reads, gives a single entry per CDR3 protein. The sample has 90,000 to 120,000 distinct CDR3 sequences, approximately 15% seen once. A note on this clonotype: The antigen is not known.

V shed 4 bases and J shed 4 bases, with 14 bases lying between them. This CDR3 has 15 residues. The germline V gene encodes CDR1 SGHVS and CDR2 FNYEAQ. The rearrangement links TRBV7-6 to TRBJ2-1, with D unresolved. This TCR derives from a young man who had mild COVID-19 (a few samples of this study predate the infection). Cell type and time point are not known. Sequencing was carried out using PBMCs or a T cell subset sorted from them (not recorded which). DNA for the CDR3: TGTGCCAGCAGCTCCGCTCTGCAGCCTTACAATGAGCAGTTCTTC. Its translation is CASSSALQPYNEQFF.